Following are 16 T cell receptor beta chains from one sample sequenced in a study of blood T cells in healthy people across ages (dated by TCRdb to the mid-2010s). Libraries were built with 5' RACE. Sequenced on an Illumina HiSeq 2500. The second PCR ran for about 7 to 11 cycles and used a J-beta primer mix along with a sample-barcoded 5' primer. TCRdb ran its own pipeline on the public reads, namely fastp trimming at Q25 and MiXCR clone calling, and kept in-frame beta chains. Under each unique CDR3 protein, matching rows form one entry showing the most common genes and DNA. This sample is represented by over 950,000 distinct CDR3 sequences; more than 30% of them were singletons. The ten largest make up around 13% of the sample. Material for sequencing was blood. The receptors come from a man between 18 and 35 years old in good health.

Ten or more counts support this clonotype. This rearrangement joins TRBV4-2 to TRBJ1-2; 7 bases agree with TRBD1. The germline V gene has CDR1 LGHNA and CDR2 YNFKEQ. The CDR3 length is 16 residues. With 4 bases clipped from V and 4 bases from J, the junction kept 12 bases outside the gene matches. The CDR3 is CASSPENRGSFYGYTF. CDR3 bases: TGTGCCAGCAGCCCCGAGAACAGGGGCTCCTTCTATGGCTACACCTTC.

This rearrangement joins TRBV20-1 to TRBJ2-5, with TRBD2 identical over 10 bases. Germline V gene lookup returns CDR1 DFQATT and CDR2 SNEGSKA (reference sequence). V lost 8 bases and J lost 3; bases outside the gene matches: 12. CDR3 length: 15 residues. In nucleotides, the CDR3 is TGCAGTCCGGCCAGCGGGGGGGAGAAAAAAGAGACCCAGTACTTC. Its protein product is CSPASGGEKKETQYF.

On this clonotype: The junction departs from the called germline gene at one end, perhaps through a read error. V gene TRBV6-1 combines with J gene TRBJ1-5; a weak D match, TRBD1 (6 bases). CDR1 is MNHNS and CDR2 is SASEGT in the germline V gene. The CDR3 runs to 15 residues. The DNA for the CDR3 is TGTGCCAGCAGTGAGCCCCGCAGGGGCAACCAGCCCCAGCATTTT. This encodes CASSEPRRGNQPQHF.

This clonotype showed up just a few times. This chain uses TRBV7-3 with TRBJ2-7, with TRBD1 matching 9 bases. With the DNA end fitting TRBJ2-4 better, the J assignment may be wrong. The germline V gene encodes CDR1 SGHTA and CDR2 FQGTGA. The CDR3 runs to 16 residues. CDR3 DNA sequence: TGTGCCAGCAGCTTGACAGGGGGGGGCTCCAAAAACATTCAGTACTTC. This codes for CASSLTGGGSKNIQYF.

Many counts were recorded for this clonotype. The V and J genes are TRBV29-1 and TRBJ2-3; no clear D. This CDR3 contains 14 residues. Germline CDR1 reads SQVTM; CDR2 reads ANQGSEA. The ends were cut back, 5 bases at V and 0 bases at J, with 12 bases in the middle. This CDR3 is CSVQSGTSTDTQYF. The CDR3 region has the DNA TGCAGCGTTCAGTCTGGTACTAGCACAGATACGCAGTATTTT.

The chain links TRBV2 to TRBJ2-1; D is perhaps TRBD1 (5 bases). Trimming left V 2 bases short and J 10 bases short, with 15 bases between. CDR3 length equals 14 residues. The V gene's germline CDR1 is SNHLY and CDR2 FYNNEI. The CDR3 region has the DNA TGTGCCAGCAGTGAAAGGACACTCGTTTGGGAGCAGTTCTTC. It encodes CASSERTLVWEQFF.

The V and J genes are TRBV10-3 and TRBJ2-5, with 10 nucleotides matching TRBD1. Germline values: CDR1 ENHRY, CDR2 SYGVKD. The CDR3 consists of 19 residues. The V and J ends lost 2 bases and 4 bases, in that order; junction bases with no gene match: 16. CDR3 region: CAISEIPVETGGAGETQYF. CDR3 bases: TGTGCCATCAGTGAGATCCCCGTGGAGACAGGGGGCGCAGGAGAGACCCAGTACTTC.

The J gene is TRBJ1-5, the V gene TRBV7-2; TRBD1 is a possible D gene (5 bases). From germline, CDR1 is SGHTA and CDR2 FQGNSA. Trimming shortened V by 2 bases and J by 1 base, and 12 bases separated the two germline ends. The CDR3 runs 16 residues. CDR3 residues: CASSLTSGGSNQPQHF. In DNA form, the CDR3 reads TGTGCCAGCAGCTTAACATCTGGGGGAAGCAATCAGCCCCAGCATTTT.

This clonotype has a handful of counts. The chain couples TRBV9 to TRBJ2-7; TRBD1 agrees at 8 bases. Germline CDR1 SGDLS, CDR2 YYNGEE. CDR3 length equals 14 residues. V shed 2 bases, J shed 1 base, and the junction held 2 bases outside the gene matches. The CDR3 coding sequence is TGTGCCAGCAGCGTGACAGGGGCATCCTACGAGCAGTACTTC. The encoded protein is CASSVTGASYEQYF. The full variable domain, its missing parts supplied by reference TRBV9 and TRBJ2-7, is DSGVTQTPKHLITATGQRVTLRCSPRSGDLSVYWYQQSLDQGLQFLIQYYNGEERAKGNILERFSAQQFPDLHSELNLSSLELGDSALYFCASSVTGASYEQYFGPGTRLTVT.

The chain is built from TRBV27 and TRBJ2-4, with no clear D. CDR3 length: 17 amino acids. From germline, CDR1 is MNHEY and CDR2 SMNVEV (reference sequence). Between the trimmed V and J ends, which lost 5 bases and 0 bases, there was a span of 17 bases. The chain's CDR3 is CASSPRLQVIAKNIQYF. As DNA, the CDR3 is TGTGCCAGCAGTCCTCGACTTCAGGTTATAGCCAAAAACATTCAGTACTTC.

This clonotype showed up just a few times. The genes are TRBV2 and TRBJ1-2, with D perhaps matching TRBD1 (6 bases). The CDR3 has 13 amino acids. CDR1 and CDR2 (germline): SNHLY, FYNNEI. Trimming shortened V by 6 bases and J by 8 bases, and 16 bases separated the two germline ends. The CDR3 region has the DNA TGTGCCAGCAGCCCACAGGGTCAATTGGGCTACACCTTC. Translation gives CASSPQGQLGYTF.

The chain carries TRBV7-2 and TRBJ2-3; 8 bases are a match to TRBD2. Unmatched junction bases numbered 7, after V lost 5 bases and J lost 6 bases. Germline assignment: CDR1 SGHTA and CDR2 FQGNSA. The CDR3 contains 14 residues. This chain's CDR3 is CASSPGLAFDTQYF. For the CDR3, the DNA is TGTGCCAGCAGCCCTGGACTAGCTTTCGATACGCAGTATTTT.

The rearrangement links TRBV3-1 to TRBJ1-1; D is unclear. Trimming took off 0 bases at V and 10 bases at J, with 12 bases between the two ends. Germline V CDR1 and CDR2: LGHDT, YNNKEL (reference sequence). The CDR3 spans 13 residues. The DNA of the CDR3 is TGTGCCAGCAGCCAAGAGGCTGGGTCGGGAGCTTTCTTT. The encoded protein is CASSQEAGSGAFF.

This chain links TRBV20-1 with TRBJ1-6, with unresolved D. With 3 bases removed from V and 5 bases from J, the gap between germline ends came to 17 bases. Per the germline V gene, CDR1 is DFQATT and CDR2 is SNEGSKA (reference sequence). The CDR3 totals 16 residues. The DNA of the CDR3 is TGCAGTGCTAGGGTGGGAAGGGAAGCGCATAATTCACCCCTCCACTTT. This translates into CSARVGREAHNSPLHF.

This clonotype was seen more than once but under ten times. This chain connects TRBV7-2 to TRBJ1-1; no definite D call. There are 13 residues in the CDR3. Between the trimmed V and J ends, which lost 7 bases and 0 bases, there was a span of 9 bases. CDR1 SGHTA and CDR2 FQGNSA come from the germline V gene. CDR3 sequence (DNA): TGTGCCAGCATTCCGGACCTGAACACTGAAGCTTTCTTT. As protein: CASIPDLNTEAFF.

The genes are TRBV7-9 and TRBJ1-1, with D hard to call. The CDR3 has 10 residues. Looked up from germline, CDR1 is SEHNR and CDR2 is FQNEAQ (reference sequence). This chain's CDR3 is CSGGSTEAFF. For the CDR3, the DNA is TGTTCCGGCGGTAGCACTGAAGCTTTCTTT.